This T cell receptor beta chain was captured by sequencing in a study of shared T cell receptors in the human thymus. CDR1 and CDR2 (germline): SGHDN, FVKESK. The CDR3 length is 15 residues. V was clipped by 0 bases and J by 8 bases; unmatched bases: 9. Repertoires were generated with immunoSEQ multiplex PCR, while TCRdb's copy carries only in-frame clones and drops some. The sample lists some 700,000 clones, 80% to 90% occurring once. The same sample was also studied in work on human thymus T cells. Per that paper: Thymic tissue was derived from resections collected during corrective heart surgery. Thymic TCR repertoires of unrelated people reportedly overlapped highly.

Sequenced: thymocytes. The gene calls are TRBV14 and TRBJ1-2; TRBD1 agrees at 7 bases. This TCR came from a girl less than two years old with a congenital heart defect. The CDR3 region is CASSQDQTGFGGYTF. The CDR3 DNA reads as TGTGCCAGCAGCCAAGACCAGACAGGGTTCGGCGGCTACACCTTC.